This TCR beta chain is from a study of T cell responses to AZD1222 COVID-19 vaccine. Study-level results: The donor cohort was predominantly white British with a female majority, and clonal diversity may have been underestimated.

Points on this clone: Its antigen remains unidentified.

V was pared by 1 base and J by 5 bases, with 14 bases between. This CDR3 contains 16 residues. The germline V gene encodes CDR1 SGHTA and CDR2 FQGNSA. Some clones are missing from TCRdb's copy, which holds only in-frame ones; the method was immunoSEQ multiplex PCR. The sample carries 140,000 to 150,000 clones, 80% to 85% recorded once. This chain connects TRBV7-2 to TRBJ2-2, with D possibly being TRBD1 or TRBD2 (6 bases each). The receptor comes from an adult in good health. The sample consisted of peripheral blood, taken on day 0 of MenACWY control vaccination. CDR3 residues: CASSLGSGGYTGELFF. CDR3 coding DNA: TGTGCCAGCAGCTTAGGCTCCGGGGGCTATACCGGGGAGCTGTTTTTT.